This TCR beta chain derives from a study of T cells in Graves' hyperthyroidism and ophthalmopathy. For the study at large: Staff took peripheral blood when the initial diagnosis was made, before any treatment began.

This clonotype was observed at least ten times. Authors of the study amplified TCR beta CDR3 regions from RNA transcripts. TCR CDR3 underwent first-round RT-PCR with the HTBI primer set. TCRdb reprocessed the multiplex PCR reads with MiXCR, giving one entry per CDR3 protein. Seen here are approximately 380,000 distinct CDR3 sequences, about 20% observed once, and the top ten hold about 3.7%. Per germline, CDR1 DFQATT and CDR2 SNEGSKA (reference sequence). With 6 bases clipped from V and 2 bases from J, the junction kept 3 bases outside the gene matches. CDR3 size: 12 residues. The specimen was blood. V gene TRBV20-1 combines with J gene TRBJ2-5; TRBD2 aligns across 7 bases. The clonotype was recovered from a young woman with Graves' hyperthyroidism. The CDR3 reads CSARGLQETQYF. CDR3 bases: TGCAGTGCGAGGGGACTACAAGAGACCCAGTACTTC.